The clone carrying this T cell receptor (beta chain) was seen ten or more times. Its cognate antigen is unknown. Amplified TCR beta CDR3 regions were obtained using RNA transcripts as template. After a first-round RT-PCR with HTBI primers, a second-round multiplex PCR was run. One entry per CDR3 protein, called by TCRdb with MiXCR from the multiplex PCR reads. The data hold 500,000 to 700,000 distinct CDR3 sequences, with over 20% observed a single time. The V gene end was trimmed by 8 bases and the J gene end by 2 bases; junction bases not matched to a gene: 6. Germline CDR1 and CDR2: SEHNR and FQNEAQ (reference sequence). The CDR3 loop spans 13 amino acids. Orbital computed tomography, together with clinical symptoms, serum thyroxine, TRAb and thyroid ultrasound, was used for diagnosis. The entry originates in a study of Graves' ophthalmopathy and Graves' hyperthyroidism. Study-wide results and caveats: Most expanded clonotypes in thyroid above 0.001 frequency also showed up in blood.

The material sequenced was peripheral blood. This receptor was taken from a woman between 18 and 29 years old with stable Graves' hyperthyroidism. Some clones in this sample may be carry-over from other donors' samples. The chain is built from TRBV7-9 and TRBJ2-7; 7 nucleotides match TRBD1. CDR3: CASARDRPYEQYF. DNA of the CDR3: TGTGCCAGCGCCCGGGACAGACCCTACGAGCAGTACTTC.